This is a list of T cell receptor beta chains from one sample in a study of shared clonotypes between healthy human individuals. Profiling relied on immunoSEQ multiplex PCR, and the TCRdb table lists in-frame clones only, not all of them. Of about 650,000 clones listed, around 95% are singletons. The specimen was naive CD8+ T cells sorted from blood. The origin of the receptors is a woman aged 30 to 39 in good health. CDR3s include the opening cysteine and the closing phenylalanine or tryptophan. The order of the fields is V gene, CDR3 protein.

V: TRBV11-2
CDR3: CASSPSGREYNEQFF

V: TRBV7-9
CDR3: CASSLGHPGSYEQYF

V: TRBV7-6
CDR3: CASSLGTGGDGYTF

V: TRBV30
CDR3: CAWSGLAYGNTEAFF

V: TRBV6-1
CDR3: CASSEWAANEQFF

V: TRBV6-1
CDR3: CASSYGNTIYF

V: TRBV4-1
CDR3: CASSQDRQGEQYF

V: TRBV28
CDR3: CASSLATGHPYEQYF

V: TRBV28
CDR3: CASSGGRSYEQYF

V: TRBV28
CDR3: CATRDRGLGNTIYF

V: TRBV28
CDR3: CASSFPLAGSSQETQYF

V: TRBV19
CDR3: CASSLRGQGAIKPLHF

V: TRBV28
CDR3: CASSLGNQPQHF

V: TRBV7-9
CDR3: CASSLSSLEAFF

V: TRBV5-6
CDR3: CASSAWTGYNEQFF

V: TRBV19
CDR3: CASSHETGVGNQPQHF